This T cell receptor (beta chain) came from a study of shared clonotypes between healthy human individuals. The study, taken as a whole, reports: Only blood was sampled, and tissue TCR repertoires likely differ from blood ones.

Positive CCR7 selection of CD45RO-negative cells yielded the naive CD8 cells, and terminally differentiated effector memory CD45RA+ cells were excluded. Profiling relied on immunoSEQ multiplex PCR, and the TCRdb table lists in-frame clones only, not all of them. The sample consists of around 2,000,000 clones, just under 95% of them appearing once. Concerning this clone itself: Its antigen is unknown.

The V end lost 6 bases, the J end lost 3 bases, and 12 bases lay between the germline ends. Germline CDR1 and CDR2: LNHDA and SQIVND (reference sequence). There are 13 residues in the CDR3. Material: naive CD8+ T cells sorted from blood. This rearrangement joins TRBV19 to TRBJ2-7, with D maybe TRBD1 (6 bases). The TCR comes from a man aged 18-30 years in good health. The CDR3 reads CASSTGLFYEQYF. In DNA form, the CDR3 reads TGTGCCAGTAGCACAGGGTTATTCTACGAGCAGTACTTC.